The T cell receptor (beta chain) under discussion was sequenced for a study of T cells in tuberculosis. A note on this clone: Antigen unknown.

Findings of the study overall: Active tuberculosis alpha repertoires lay closer to GMM-specific TCRs than controls'.

Profiling relied on immunoSEQ multiplex PCR, and the TCRdb table lists in-frame clones only, not all of them. There are under 40,000 clones in the sample; roughly 94% occur only once, and about 8% lies in the top ten. Source material: PBMCs. The receptor's source is a donor between 10 and 35 years old with latent tuberculosis or without tuberculosis infection.

This chain's CDR3 is CASSPLRRQSSYEQYF. The CDR3, as DNA: TGTGCCAGCAGCCCCCTGCGGCGACAGTCGTCCTACGAGCAGTACTTC. The chain has TRBV11-2 and TRBJ2-7; D might be TRBD1 (5 bases). Deletions cut 5 bases from V and 1 base from J, with 18 bases between. The CDR3 contains 16 residues. Germline CDR1 SGHAT, CDR2 FQNNGV.